This TCR beta chain appears in the sequencing data of a study of cytomegalovirus exposure and HLA in healthy donors. In the PCR, 60 Vbeta and 13 Jbeta primers were used. Profiled with immunoSEQ multiplex PCR; TCRdb holds only in-frame clones, not every one. This sample yields some 160,000 clones, of which about three quarters are seen a single time; around 3.3% belongs to the top ten. Study-level points and caveats: A prior analysis recorded that most TCR beta V segments were productive about 87% or about 30% of the time.

The CDR3 extends over 16 amino acids. V gave up 2 bases and J gave up 4 bases, with 18 bases separating them. CDR1 KGHSH and CDR2 LQKENI come from the germline V gene. This clone came up once. Its antigen is undetermined. Material: PBMCs. V and J are TRBV18 and TRBJ2-7, with D perhaps TRBD1 (6 bases). The TCR was taken from a middle-aged woman in good health and CMV-seronegative. The CDR3 here is CASSPIDRRGLYEQYF. The CDR3 nucleotides read TGTGCCAGCTCACCAATCGACAGGAGAGGCCTTTACGAGCAGTACTTC. Based on the CDR3 plus reference TRBV18 and TRBJ2-7, the full variable domain is NAGVMQNPRHLVRRRGQEARLRCSPMKGHSHVYWYRQLPEEGLKFMVYLQKENIIDESGMPKERFSAEFPKEGPSILRIQQVVRGDSAAYFCASSPIDRRGLYEQYFGPGTRLTVT.